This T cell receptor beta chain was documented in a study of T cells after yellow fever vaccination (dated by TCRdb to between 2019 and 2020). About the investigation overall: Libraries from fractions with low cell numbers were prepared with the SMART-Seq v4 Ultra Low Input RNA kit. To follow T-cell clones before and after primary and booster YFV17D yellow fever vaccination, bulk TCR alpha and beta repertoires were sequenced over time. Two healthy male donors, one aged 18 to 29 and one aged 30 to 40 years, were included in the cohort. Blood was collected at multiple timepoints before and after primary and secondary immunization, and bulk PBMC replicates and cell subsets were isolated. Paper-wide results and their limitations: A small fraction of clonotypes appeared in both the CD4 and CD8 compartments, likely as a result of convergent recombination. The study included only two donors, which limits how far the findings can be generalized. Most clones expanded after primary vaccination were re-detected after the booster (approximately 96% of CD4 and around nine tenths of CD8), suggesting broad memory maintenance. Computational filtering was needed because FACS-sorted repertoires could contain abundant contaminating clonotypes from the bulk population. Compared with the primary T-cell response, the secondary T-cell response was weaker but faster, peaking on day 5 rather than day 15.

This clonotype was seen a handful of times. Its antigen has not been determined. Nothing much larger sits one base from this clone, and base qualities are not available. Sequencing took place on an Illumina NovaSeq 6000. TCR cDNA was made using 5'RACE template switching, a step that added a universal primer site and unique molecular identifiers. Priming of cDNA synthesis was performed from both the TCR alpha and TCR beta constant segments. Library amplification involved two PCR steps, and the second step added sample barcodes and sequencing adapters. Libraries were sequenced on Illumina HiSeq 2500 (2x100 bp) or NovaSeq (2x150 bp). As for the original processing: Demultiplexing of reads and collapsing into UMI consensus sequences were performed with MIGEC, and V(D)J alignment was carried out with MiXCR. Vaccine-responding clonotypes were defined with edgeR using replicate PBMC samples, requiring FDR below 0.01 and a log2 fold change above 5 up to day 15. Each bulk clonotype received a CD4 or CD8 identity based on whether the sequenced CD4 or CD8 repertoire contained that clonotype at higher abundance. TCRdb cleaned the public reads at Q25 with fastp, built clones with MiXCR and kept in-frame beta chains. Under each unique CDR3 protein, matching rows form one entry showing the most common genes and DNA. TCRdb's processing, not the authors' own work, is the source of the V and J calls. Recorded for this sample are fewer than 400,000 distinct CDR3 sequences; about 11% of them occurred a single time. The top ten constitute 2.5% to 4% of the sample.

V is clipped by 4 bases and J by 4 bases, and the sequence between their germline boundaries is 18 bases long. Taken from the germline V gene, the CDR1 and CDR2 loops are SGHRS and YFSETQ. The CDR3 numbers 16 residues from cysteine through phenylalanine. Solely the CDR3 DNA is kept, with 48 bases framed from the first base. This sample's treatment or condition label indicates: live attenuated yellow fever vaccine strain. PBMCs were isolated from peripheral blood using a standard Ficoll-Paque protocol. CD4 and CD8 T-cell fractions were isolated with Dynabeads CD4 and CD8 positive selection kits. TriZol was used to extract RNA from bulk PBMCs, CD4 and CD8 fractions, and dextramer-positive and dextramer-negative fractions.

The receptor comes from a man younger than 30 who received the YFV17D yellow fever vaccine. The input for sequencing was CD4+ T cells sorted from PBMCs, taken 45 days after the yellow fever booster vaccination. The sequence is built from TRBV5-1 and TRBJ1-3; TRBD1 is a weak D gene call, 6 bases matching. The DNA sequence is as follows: TGCGCCAGCAGCAACTTGGGACAAGCAGGAGGAAACACCATATATTTT. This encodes CASSNLGQAGGNTIYF.